This TCR beta chain derives from a study of CD8 T cells in ankylosing spondylitis. Germline assignment: CDR1 SGHTS and CDR2 YDEGEE. Trimming took 0 bases from V and 11 from J, leaving 8 bases between them. The CDR3 consists of 11 residues. MiXCR, run by TCRdb on the 5' RACE reads, gives a single entry per CDR3 protein. The sample lists 250,000 to 350,000 distinct CDR3 sequences, around 20% occurring once. Sequences were obtained from blood, either unsorted or a sorted T cell fraction (not recorded which). The chain links TRBV5-8 to TRBJ1-1; D not resolved. This sequence was found in a male donor with ankylosing spondylitis or in good health (not recorded which). The CDR3 DNA is TGTGCCAGCAGCTTGGGGCAAGGGGCTTTCTTT. Protein product: CASSLGQGAFF.